This entry concerns a single TCR beta chain. Its antigen remains unknown. Repertoires were generated with immunoSEQ multiplex PCR, while TCRdb's copy carries only in-frame clones and drops some. The profile covers 110,000 or so clones, with approximately 90% appearing a single time and 4% to 5% taken by the ten largest. The germline CDR1 and CDR2 sequences are SGHDT and YYEEEE. J was trimmed by 5 bases and V by 0 bases; bases with no gene match: 14. The CDR3 spans 18 residues. The sample comes from a study of T cell responses to AZD1222 COVID-19 vaccine. Study results and caveats: The peak T cell response came first, and repertoires were sampled only after it. Baseline testing showed seropositivity in only a handful of AZD1222 recipients.

The specimen comprised peripheral blood, sampled on day 0 of AZD1222 vaccination. The chain is built from TRBV5-6 and TRBJ2-7; 10 positions match TRBD2. This TCR was recovered from an adult in good health. CDR3 protein: CASSLVLAGGRVLNEQYF. CDR3 DNA sequence: TGTGCCAGCAGCTTGGTATTAGCGGGGGGCCGCGTTTTAAACGAGCAGTACTTC.